Shown below are 14 T cell receptor beta chains from a single sample sequenced in a study of cytomegalovirus exposure and HLA in healthy donors. TCRdb keeps only in-frame clones here, not all; method: immunoSEQ multiplex PCR. The profile shows about 220,000 clones, under 95% of them singletons. The source material was PBMCs. Every receptor here comes from a woman aged 18 to 35 in good health and CMV-seronegative.

CDR3 in DNA: TGTGCCAGCACCTCCCTACAGGGCAACTATGGCTACACCTTC. This codes for CASTSLQGNYGYTF. The chain recombines TRBV27 with TRBJ1-2, with D maybe TRBD1 (6 bases). The V and J ends lost 7 bases and 2 bases respectively, with 14 bases between them. Germline CDR1 is MNHEY and CDR2 is SMNVEV (reference sequence). The CDR3 extends over 14 amino acids.

As regards this clone: This same CDR3 is encoded by further DNA sequences in the sample. The gene calls are TRBV20-1 and TRBJ2-7; D might be TRBD1 (6 bases). The germline CDR1 and CDR2 sequences are DFQATT and SNEGSKA (reference sequence). V was cut by 3 bases and J by 3 bases, with 6 bases left in between. The CDR3 is 11 amino acids. CDR3 sequence: CSARDSYEQYF. The CDR3 nucleotides are TGCAGTGCTAGGGACAGCTACGAGCAGTACTTC.

The chain employs TRBV28 and TRBJ2-5; D is unclear. The CDR3 length is 14 residues. Germline CDR1 reads MDHEN; CDR2 reads SYDVKM. V lost 3 bases and J 3 bases, leaving 11 bases between the germline ends. The CDR3 reads CASSFIAVKETQYF. DNA for the CDR3: TGTGCCAGCAGTTTTATTGCGGTGAAAGAGACCCAGTACTTC.

The genes are TRBV28 and TRBJ2-1, with 8 bases identical to TRBD2. V lost 10 bases to trimming and J lost 6 bases; unmatched junction nucleotides: 11. The CDR3 consists of 14 residues. CDR1 MDHEN and CDR2 SYDVKM come from the germline V gene. CDR3 coding DNA: TGTGCCACCTCTGGAGCCGGGACTAGCAATGAGCAGTTCTTC. This gives the protein CATSGAGTSNEQFF.

The chain combines TRBV7-2 with TRBJ1-2, with D maybe TRBD1 (5 bases). Per germline, CDR1 SGHTA and CDR2 FQGNSA. V lost 5 bases and J lost 4, with 11 bases in between. The CDR3 loop spans 13 amino acids. The CDR3 sequence: CASSPDSSYGYTF. In DNA form, the CDR3 reads TGTGCCAGCAGCCCAGACAGCAGCTATGGCTACACCTTC.

The chain employs TRBV7-9 and TRBJ2-5; D is unresolved. This CDR3 contains 13 residues. Trimming shortened V by 1 base and J by 2 bases, and 5 bases separated the two germline ends. Germline V gives CDR1 SEHNR, CDR2 FQNEAQ (reference sequence). The CDR3 DNA reads TGTGCCAGCAGCTTAGGAGCGCAAGAGACCCAGTACTTC. It yields the protein CASSLGAQETQYF.

The chain uses TRBV2 and TRBJ1-5; D ambiguous. The CDR3 length is 11 residues. The germline gives CDR1 SNHLY, CDR2 FYNNEI. The V end was cut by 3 bases, the J end by 6 bases, with 3 bases between. The CDR3 loop is CASSDGQPQHF. CDR3 DNA: TGTGCCAGCAGTGACGGTCAGCCCCAGCATTTT.

CDR3 coding DNA: TGTGCCACCAGCCGCCCCGGGACAGGGGGGGAAAAACTGTTTTTT. This sequence encodes CATSRPGTGGEKLFF. V gene TRBV15 combines with J gene TRBJ1-4, with TRBD1 matching over 11 bases. Trimming took 5 bases from V and 8 from J; bases not matched to a gene: 7. Germline V CDR1 and CDR2: LNHNV, YYDKDF (reference sequence). The CDR3 consists of 15 residues.

The CDR3 loop reads CSVEDRGRSNEQFF. The DNA for the CDR3 is TGCAGCGTTGAAGACAGGGGGCGATCCAATGAGCAGTTCTTC. This chain joins TRBV29-1 and TRBJ2-1; 8 bases agree with TRBD1. The V and J ends lost 0 bases and 6 bases, in that order; junction bases with no gene match: 4. Per the germline V gene, CDR1 is SQVTM and CDR2 is ANQGSEA. The CDR3 extends over 14 amino acids.

The chain is built from TRBV7-9 and TRBJ1-1, with 7 bases matching TRBD1. CDR3 length: 14 amino acids. Trimming took 3 bases from V and 3 from J; bases not matched to a gene: 4. The germline gives CDR1 SEHNR, CDR2 FQNEAQ (reference sequence). The CDR3 coding sequence is TGTGCCAGCAGCTTCAGGGACAGTTACACTGAAGCTTTCTTT. This translates into CASSFRDSYTEAFF.

The chain couples TRBV19 to TRBJ2-7; 11 bases fit TRBD1. The CDR3 is 15 residues long. V was clipped by 1 base and J by 3 bases; unmatched bases: 2. Per germline, CDR1 LNHDA and CDR2 SQIVND (reference sequence). CDR3 sequence reads: CASSIVGTGGYEQYF. The DNA for the CDR3 is TGTGCCAGTAGTATAGTTGGGACAGGGGGCTACGAGCAGTACTTC.

This clone appeared once. The identical CDR3 is also encoded by other nucleotide sequences in the sample. This CDR3 is CASSVTGYGYTF. CDR3 coding DNA: TGTGCCAGCAGCGTGACAGGGTATGGCTACACCTTC. The chain uses TRBV9 and TRBJ1-2; TRBD1 agrees at 7 bases. This CDR3 has 12 residues. From germline, CDR1 is SGDLS and CDR2 YYNGEE. V dropped 2 bases and J dropped 5; count of bases not matched to a gene: 0.

This chain joins TRBV29-1 and TRBJ2-3; 11 bases agree with TRBD2. The ends lost 5 bases at V and 3 bases at J; junction bases unmatched: 10. Germline V gives CDR1 SQVTM, CDR2 ANQGSEA. The CDR3 runs to 16 residues. In nucleotides, the CDR3 is TGCAGCGTTATTCGACTAGCGGGATCCCATACAGATACGCAGTATTTT. Its protein is CSVIRLAGSHTDTQYF.

A single count supports this clone. This chain uses TRBV27 with TRBJ2-7; no clear D. V was cut by 8 bases and J by 7 bases, with 12 bases left in between. The germline V gene encodes CDR1 MNHEY and CDR2 SMNVEV (reference sequence). The length of the CDR3 is 11 residues. CDR3 residues: CASGYYGEQYF. For the CDR3, the DNA is TGTGCCAGCGGGTACTACGGGGAGCAGTACTTC.